The 17 T cell receptor beta chains below all came from one sample that was sequenced in a study of cytomegalovirus exposure and HLA in healthy donors. Method: immunoSEQ multiplex PCR; TCRdb's copy keeps in-frame clones and lacks some. The table shows about 120,000 clones, with about 96% occurring only once. Specimen: PBMCs. Receptors originate from a man aged 18-30 years in good health and CMV-seronegative.

This chain connects TRBV19 to TRBJ1-1; TRBD1 matches at 8 bases. The CDR3 is 16 residues long. CDR1 and CDR2 (germline): LNHDA, SQIVND (reference sequence). Trimming at V came to 8 bases and at J to 0 bases, leaving 11 bases not matched to a gene. CDR3 in DNA: TGTGCCAGTGCCCAGCCAGGGGGCGAGGTGAACACTGAAGCTTTCTTT. Amino acid sequence: CASAQPGGEVNTEAFF.

This chain joins TRBV15 and TRBJ2-5, with 9 bases identical to TRBD2. After removal of 4 bases from V and 3 bases from J, the junction contained 6 bases not matched to a gene. CDR1 LNHNV and CDR2 YYDKDF come from the germline V gene (reference sequence). The CDR3 spans 15 residues. CDR3 sequence (DNA): TGTGCCACCAGCATCGGCGGGAGGGCAGAAGAGACCCAGTACTTC. It specifies CATSIGGRAEETQYF. The full variable domain, in which reference TRBV15 and TRBJ2-5 provide the parts outside the CDR3, is DAMVIQNPRYQVTQFGKPVTLSCSQTLNHNVMYWYQQKSSQAPKLLFHYYDKDFNNEADTPDNFQSRRPNTSFCFLDIRSPGLGDTAMYLCATSIGGRAEETQYFGPGTRLLVL.

This clone was detected a few times. The chain employs TRBV29-1 and TRBJ2-2, with no clear D. The CDR3 totals 12 residues. V dropped 5 bases and J dropped 2 bases, with 6 bases sitting between them. CDR1 and CDR2 (germline): SQVTM, ANQGSEA. This CDR3 is CSVFLNTGELFF. DNA of the CDR3: TGCAGCGTTTTTCTTAACACCGGGGAGCTGTTTTTT.

This chain links TRBV14 with TRBJ1-1, with D perhaps matching TRBD1 (5 bases). There are 13 residues in the CDR3. Trimming left V 1 base short and J 4 bases short, with 7 bases between. Germline lookup yields CDR1 SGHDN and CDR2 FVKESK. CDR3 bases: TGTGCCAGCAGCCAAGGGAGGGGCACTGAAGCTTTCTTT. Translated, it gives CASSQGRGTEAFF.

The rearrangement uses TRBV11-1 and TRBJ2-7; 10 bases map to TRBD1. CDR3 length: 18 residues. Trimming at V came to 5 bases and at J to 2 bases, leaving 15 bases not matched to a gene. CDR1 and CDR2 (germline): SGHAT, FQDESV (reference sequence). The CDR3 DNA follows: TGTGCCAGCAGCGTACTCCCGTCGAGGACAGGGGGGGCCTACGAGCAGTACTTC. Translation gives CASSVLPSRTGGAYEQYF.

CDR3 sequence reads: CAWSQGQGSQPQHF. The CDR3 DNA follows: TGTGCCTGGAGCCAGGGACAGGGAAGCCAGCCCCAGCATTTT. The V gene is TRBV30, the J gene TRBJ1-5; 9 bases agree with TRBD1. This CDR3 comprises 14 residues. Unmatched junction bases numbered 7, after V lost 3 bases and J lost 7 bases. CDR1 and CDR2 (germline): GTSNPN, SVGIG (reference sequence).

J is TRBJ1-5 and V is TRBV7-9, with 8 bases fitting TRBD1. CDR3 length equals 15 residues. Germline trimming cut 1 base from V and 7 bases from J; bases unmatched to any gene: 6. The germline CDR1 and CDR2 sequences are SEHNR and FQNEAQ (reference sequence). CDR3 DNA: TGTGCCAGCAGCTTAGGGTTAGACAGGGGACAGCCCCAGCATTTT. Its translation is CASSLGLDRGQPQHF. The full variable domain, in which reference TRBV7-9 and TRBJ1-5 provide the parts outside the CDR3, is DTGVSQNPRHKITKRGQNVTFRCDPISEHNRLYWYRQTLGQGPEFLTYFQNEAQLEKSRLLSDRFSAERPKGSFSTLEIQRTEQGDSAMYLCASSLGLDRGQPQHFGDGTRLSIL.

The chain uses TRBV10-3 and TRBJ2-7; D is possibly TRBD2 (6 bases). Germline CDR1 and CDR2: ENHRY and SYGVKD. Trimming took off 10 bases at V and 5 bases at J, with 21 bases between the two ends. The CDR3 spans 14 residues. CDR3 amino acids: CATLSRGIEDEQYF. For the CDR3, the DNA is TGTGCCACCCTCTCGCGGGGCATAGAGGACGAGCAGTACTTC.

DNA for the CDR3: TGTGCCAGCAGCGTAGCTACGCCCGGGAACAATGAGCAGTTCTTC. Its translation is CASSVATPGNNEQFF. The rearrangement joins TRBV9 to TRBJ2-1; a possible D gene is TRBD2 (5 bases). The length of the CDR3 is 15 residues. V was pared by 0 bases and J by 5 bases, with 12 bases between. Per germline, CDR1 SGDLS and CDR2 YYNGEE.

The V call is TRBV19, the J call TRBJ2-4, with TRBD2 identical over 8 bases. V trimming: 4 bases; J trimming: 0 bases; junction bases outside the gene matches: 5. This CDR3 region has 16 residues. Looked up from germline, CDR1 is LNHDA and CDR2 is SQIVND (reference sequence). The CDR3 nucleotides read TGTGCCAGTAGTACCCAGCGGGAGTTAGCCAAAAACATTCAGTACTTC. It yields the protein CASSTQRELAKNIQYF.

The chain employs TRBV5-6 and TRBJ2-2; TRBD1 matches 7 bases. CDR3 length equals 16 residues. V was clipped by 4 bases and J by 8 bases; unmatched bases: 14. The germline gives CDR1 SGHDT, CDR2 YYEEEE. CDR3: CASSQTGSAWEGELFF. Here the CDR3 DNA reads TGTGCCAGCAGCCAGACAGGGTCCGCCTGGGAAGGGGAGCTGTTTTTT.

The rearrangement links TRBV18 to TRBJ1-5, with D uncertain. The CDR3 length is 16 residues. Per the germline V gene, CDR1 is KGHSH and CDR2 is LQKENI. V lost 4 bases and J lost 7, with 20 bases in between. This chain's CDR3 is CASSLTQEGAGQPQHF. CDR3 nucleotide sequence: TGTGCCAGCTCACTCACCCAAGAGGGCGCGGGGCAGCCCCAGCATTTT.

CDR3 region: CASSPYRGSNQPQHF. The CDR3 region has the DNA TGTGCCAGCAGTCCCTACAGGGGCAGCAATCAGCCCCAGCATTTT. This chain joins TRBV28 and TRBJ1-5; 7 bases agree with TRBD1. CDR1 is MDHEN and CDR2 is SYDVKM in the germline V gene. This CDR3 is 15 amino acids long. V trimming: 5 bases; J trimming: 1 base; junction bases outside the gene matches: 5.

The rearrangement uses TRBV4-3 and TRBJ2-1; 10 bases fit TRBD1. Germline trimming cut 3 bases from V and 4 bases from J; bases unmatched to any gene: 6. The CDR3 runs 16 residues. Germline CDR1 and CDR2: LGHNA and YSLEER. Here the CDR3 DNA reads TGCGCCAGCAGCCAGGGGACAGGGGCGGGATACAATGAGCAGTTCTTC. Residues: CASSQGTGAGYNEQFF.

The chain combines TRBV30 with TRBJ1-1, with no clear D. Germline V gene data show CDR1 as GTSNPN and CDR2 as SVGIG (reference sequence). V was cut by 1 base and J by 5 bases, with 11 bases left in between. CDR3 size: 13 residues. The CDR3 DNA reads as TGTGCCTGGAGTGGGAACTTGAGGACTGAAGCTTTCTTT. It specifies CAWSGNLRTEAFF.

The chain uses TRBV5-8 and TRBJ1-1, with 8 nucleotides matching TRBD1. CDR3 length: 17 residues. Germline V lookup: CDR1 SGHTS, CDR2 YDEGEE. V dropped 3 bases and J dropped 0; count of bases not matched to a gene: 10. The CDR3 sequence: CASSYPHRGELNTEAFF. The CDR3 DNA is TGTGCCAGCAGCTACCCACACAGGGGGGAGCTGAACACTGAAGCTTTCTTT.

The chain employs TRBV21-1 and TRBJ2-7; the D call TRBD1 from the table was never checked on the DNA. TRBV21-1 is a documented pseudogene. The CDR3 is made up of 16 amino acids. The CDR3: CASSPKVRGFPYEQYF. The CDR3 DNA follows: TGTGCCAGCAGCCCAAAGGTCAGGGGGTTTCCCTACGAGCAGTACTTC.